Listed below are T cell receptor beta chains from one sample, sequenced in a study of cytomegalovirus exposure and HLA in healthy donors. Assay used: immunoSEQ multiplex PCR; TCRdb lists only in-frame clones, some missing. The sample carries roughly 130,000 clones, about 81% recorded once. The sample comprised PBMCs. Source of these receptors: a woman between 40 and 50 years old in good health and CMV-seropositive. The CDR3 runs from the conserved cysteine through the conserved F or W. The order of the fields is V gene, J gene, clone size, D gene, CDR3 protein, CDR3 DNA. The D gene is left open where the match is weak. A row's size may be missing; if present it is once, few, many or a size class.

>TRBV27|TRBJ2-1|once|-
CASSLGQGAQDEQFF
TGTGCCAGCAGCCTGGGACAAGGGGCCCAAGATGAGCAGTTCTTC
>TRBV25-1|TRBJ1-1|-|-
CASSDPGQYEAFF
TGTGCCAGCAGTGATCCCGGACAGTATGAAGCTTTCTTT
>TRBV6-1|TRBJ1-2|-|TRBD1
CASTPGQGSLRYTF
TGTGCCAGCACGCCGGGACAGGGGTCTCTTCGCTACACCTTC
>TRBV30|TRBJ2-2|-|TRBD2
CAWSAPGLAGEAGELFF
TGTGCCTGGAGTGCTCCGGGACTAGCGGGAGAGGCCGGGGAGCTGTTTTTT
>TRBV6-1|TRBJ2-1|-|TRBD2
CASSASGGVDEQFF
TGTGCCAGCAGTGCGAGCGGGGGGGTCGATGAGCAGTTCTTC
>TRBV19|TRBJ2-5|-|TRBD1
CASSIGGQASGQYF
TGTGCCAGTAGTATCGGGGGACAGGCCTCAGGCCAGTACTTC
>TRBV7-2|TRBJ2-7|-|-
CASSLESGSPEREQYF
TGTGCCAGCAGCTTAGAATCCGGGAGTCCTGAAAGGGAGCAGTACTTC
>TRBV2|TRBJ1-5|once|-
CASSEPPEGNQPQHF
TGTGCCAGCAGTGAACCCCCAGAAGGCAATCAGCCCCAGCATTTT
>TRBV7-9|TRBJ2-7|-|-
CASSLGQGRSYEQYF
TGTGCCAGCAGCTTAGGCCAGGGGCGAAGTTACGAGCAGTACTTC
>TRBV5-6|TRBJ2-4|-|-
CASSLDNLAKNIQYF
TGTGCCAGCAGCTTGGACAACCTAGCCAAAAACATTCAGTACTTC
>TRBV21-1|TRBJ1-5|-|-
CASSKGGQDNQPQHF
TGTGCCAGCAGCAAAGGGGGACAGGACAATCAGCCCCAGCATTTT
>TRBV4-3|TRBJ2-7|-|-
CASSQGQGTPYEQYF
TGCGCCAGCAGCCAAGGCCAGGGGACCCCCTACGAGCAGTACTTC
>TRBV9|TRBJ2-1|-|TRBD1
CASSVGGQGGAYNEQFF
TGTGCCAGCAGCGTAGGCGGACAGGGAGGAGCCTACAATGAGCAGTTCTTC
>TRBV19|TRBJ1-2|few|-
CASSTPGAGYTF
TGTGCCAGTAGTACGCCAGGGGCTGGCTACACCTTC
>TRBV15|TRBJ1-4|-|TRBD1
CATSGPGQGYEKLFF
TGTGCCACCAGCGGACCGGGACAGGGATATGAAAAACTGTTTTTT
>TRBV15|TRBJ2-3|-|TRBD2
CATSSGGARDTQYF
TGTGCCACCAGCAGCGGGGGGGCCAGAGATACGCAGTATTTT
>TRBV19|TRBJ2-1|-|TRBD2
CASSIGEREFNEQFF
TGTGCCAGTAGTATAGGCGAGCGGGAGTTCAATGAGCAGTTCTTC